One sample yielded the 24 T cell receptor beta chains listed below, sequenced in a study of cytomegalovirus exposure and HLA in healthy donors. 60 Vbeta and 13 Jbeta primers were used in PCR. Only in-frame clones appear in the TCRdb table, and some are missing; sequencing was by immunoSEQ multiplex PCR. This sample has approximately 150,000 clones; around 80% occur once, and the top ten carry about 7%. Sequencing was done on a sample of PBMCs. Receptors originate from a man younger than 45 in good health and CMV-seropositive.

V is TRBV7-7 and J is TRBJ1-1; D remains unclear. Germline V gene data show CDR1 as SSHAT and CDR2 as FNYEAQ (reference sequence). This CDR3 region has 10 residues. V gave up 3 bases and J gave up 11 bases, with 7 bases separating them. The CDR3 DNA is TGTGCCAGCAGCTTCTTCTCGGCTTTCTTT. It codes for CASSFFSAFF.

The rearrangement uses TRBV25-1 and TRBJ2-5; possible D gene TRBD1, 6 bases. The end of the DNA fits TRBJ2-7 better, so the J call may be wrong. In germline, CDR1 is MGHDK, CDR2 SYGVNS. CDR3 size: 16 residues. CDR3 sequence reads: CASSETGGRGRVEQYF. DNA of the CDR3: TGTGCCAGCAGTGAAACGGGTGGCAGGGGACGTGTCGAGCAGTACTTC.

This clone came up a few times. The chain joins TRBV4-2 to TRBJ2-7; TRBD2 aligns across 7 bases. The CDR3 has 15 amino acids. Germline values: CDR1 LGHNA, CDR2 YNFKEQ. After removal of 1 base from V and 4 bases from J, the junction contained 7 bases not matched to a gene. In nucleotides, the CDR3 is TGTGCCAGCAGCCAAGGGGCGGGAGAGAGTTACGAGCAGTACTTC. Translated, it gives CASSQGAGESYEQYF.

This chain links TRBV19 with TRBJ2-7, with TRBD2 matching 8 bases. J lost 7 bases, V lost 6 bases, and 8 bases had no gene match. Germline CDR1 is LNHDA and CDR2 is SQIVND (reference sequence). The CDR3 consists of 13 residues. The CDR3 bases are TGTGCCAGTAGCACCGGGACTAGTGGTGAGCAGTACTTC. Translated: CASSTGTSGEQYF.

The chain links TRBV10-2 to TRBJ2-3, with a tentative D call TRBD2 (5 bases). Trimming took off 8 bases at V and 4 bases at J, with 16 bases between the two ends. Germline lookup yields CDR1 WSHSY and CDR2 SAAADI. The CDR3 is made up of 14 amino acids. CDR3 nucleotides: TGCGCCAGCTCCCGGGGTCCCTCCCCAGATACGCAGTATTTT. Translating it yields CASSRGPSPDTQYF.

In its sample, this clone was seen a few times. The CDR3 DNA is TGTGCCAGCGGTAAGGGGGCCCCCTACAATGAGCAGTTCTTC. This encodes CASGKGAPYNEQFF. The J gene is TRBJ2-1, the V gene TRBV9, with TRBD1 matching over 7 bases. The CDR3 consists of 14 residues. Germline V gene data show CDR1 as SGDLS and CDR2 as YYNGEE. The J segment lost 2 bases and the V segment lost 7 bases, leaving 6 bases of the junction unmatched.

The chain is built from TRBV27 and TRBJ2-7; tentative D call: TRBD2 (7 bases). Trimming took 4 bases from V and 7 from J, leaving 20 bases between them. CDR3 length: 15 residues. Germline CDR1 and CDR2: MNHEY and SMNVEV (reference sequence). The CDR3 bases are TGTGCCAGCAGTTCCCGACTGGGGGGGCCGAGAGAGCAGTACTTC. It encodes CASSSRLGGPREQYF.

V usage is TRBV5-1 and J usage is TRBJ1-5; D may be TRBD1 (5 bases). This CDR3 comprises 15 residues. Deletions cut 0 bases from V and 0 bases from J, with 7 bases between. CDR1 and CDR2 (germline): SGHRS, YFSETQ. CDR3 bases: TGCGCCAGCAGCTTGGGACAGTATAGCAATCAGCCCCAGCATTTT. This gives the protein CASSLGQYSNQPQHF.

On this clone: The same CDR3 can be traced to other DNA sequences in this sample. This sequence joins TRBV5-6 and TRBJ2-5; 8 bases are shared with TRBD1. The CDR3 totals 14 residues. V dropped 4 bases and J dropped 5; count of bases not matched to a gene: 7. Germline V gene sequence: CDR1 SGHDT, CDR2 YYEEEE. Here the CDR3 DNA reads TGTGCCAGCAGCACCGGACAGGGCCTGGAGACCCAGTACTTC. Translation gives CASSTGQGLETQYF.

The chain has TRBV4-2 and TRBJ2-1; 7 nucleotides agree with TRBD2. CDR1 is LGHNA and CDR2 is YNFKEQ in the germline V gene. The CDR3 consists of 16 residues. The ends lost 0 bases at V and 3 bases at J; junction bases unmatched: 5. CDR3 sequence: CASSQDSAGDYNEQFF. The CDR3, as DNA: TGTGCCAGCAGCCAAGACAGCGCGGGAGACTACAATGAGCAGTTCTTC.

The chain has TRBV5-6 and TRBJ2-7; a weak D match, TRBD2 (5 bases). V lost 6 bases to trimming and J lost 0 bases, with 22 bases between them. There are 17 residues in the CDR3. Germline values: CDR1 SGHDT, CDR2 YYEEEE. The CDR3 protein is CASKMLAGRMSSYEQYF. CDR3 coding DNA: TGTGCCAGCAAAATGTTGGCGGGCAGGATGAGCTCCTACGAGCAGTACTTC.

This chain links TRBV6-5 with TRBJ2-1; tentative D call: TRBD1 (6 bases). Trimming left V 6 bases short and J 8 bases short, with 17 bases between. Looked up from germline, CDR1 is MNHEY and CDR2 is SVGAGI. CDR3 length: 14 amino acids. Written as DNA, the CDR3 is TGTGCCAGCAGCCCAAGGGGGACGCAGGATGAGCAGTTCTTC. It encodes CASSPRGTQDEQFF.

This chain links TRBV5-1 with TRBJ2-1; 7 bases align to TRBD2. Germline trimming cut 0 bases from V and 3 bases from J; bases unmatched to any gene: 6. This CDR3 has 16 residues. CDR1 and CDR2 (germline): SGHRS, YFSETQ. CDR3 nucleotides: TGCGCCAGCAGCTTGGATGGGGGAGGGTTCTACAATGAGCAGTTCTTC. Translating it yields CASSLDGGGFYNEQFF.

This clone was seen a handful of times. In DNA form, the CDR3 reads TGCGCCAGCAGCGGTGGACAGGGGTGGACTTTCTTT. Amino acid sequence: CASSGGQGWTFF. The chain has TRBV5-1 and TRBJ1-1, with 9 bases that match TRBD1. The ends lost 4 bases at V and 12 bases at J; junction bases unmatched: 7. Germline values: CDR1 SGHRS, CDR2 YFSETQ. This CDR3 comprises 12 residues.

This clone came up once. The rearrangement links TRBV5-1 to TRBJ2-3; 11 bases agree with TRBD2. V shed 3 bases, J shed 5 bases, and the junction held 11 bases outside the gene matches. The CDR3 runs 17 residues. The germline gives CDR1 SGHRS, CDR2 YFSETQ. CDR3 sequence reads: CASSSGLAGGPRDTQYF. As DNA, the CDR3 is TGCGCCAGCAGCTCTGGGCTAGCGGGAGGCCCACGAGATACGCAGTATTTT.

The rearrangement joins TRBV28 to TRBJ2-3; 13 bases map to TRBD2. Trimming took 3 bases from V and 2 from J; bases not matched to a gene: 14. This CDR3 has 20 amino acids. Per the germline V gene, CDR1 is MDHEN and CDR2 is SYDVKM. The CDR3 is CASSFSLNPGLAGFTDTQYF. The CDR3 DNA is TGTGCCAGCAGTTTCTCGTTAAACCCGGGACTAGCGGGATTCACAGATACGCAGTATTTT.

The chain couples TRBV25-1 to TRBJ1-6; D is ambiguous. Trimming shortened V by 3 bases and J by 5 bases, and 14 bases separated the two germline ends. The CDR3 runs 16 residues. Germline V gene lookup returns CDR1 MGHDK and CDR2 SYGVNS. CDR3 bases: TGTGCCAGCAGTGAGTCGGTCATCACTAATAATTCACCCCTCCACTTT. Protein product: CASSESVITNNSPLHF.

This clone showed up just a few times. The chain links TRBV27 to TRBJ1-2; no reliable D call. Germline CDR1 and CDR2: MNHEY and SMNVEV (reference sequence). The CDR3 is 15 amino acids. V was cut by 8 bases and J by 4 bases, with 20 bases left in between. The CDR3 spells CASRKAGFESYGYTF. The CDR3 DNA is TGTGCCAGCCGGAAAGCGGGGTTCGAGAGCTATGGCTACACCTTC.

This chain connects TRBV7-2 to TRBJ2-7; TRBD2 agrees at 11 bases. The length of the CDR3 is 16 residues. After removal of 3 bases from V and 2 bases from J, the junction contained 6 bases not matched to a gene. CDR1 is SGHTA and CDR2 is FQGNSA in the germline V gene. The chain's CDR3 is CASSFVTSGVTYEQYF. In DNA, the CDR3 is TGTGCCAGCAGCTTCGTGACTAGCGGGGTAACCTACGAGCAGTACTTC.

The chain combines TRBV19 with TRBJ2-3; 8 nucleotides match TRBD1. There are 16 residues in the CDR3. Trimming took 6 bases from V and 1 from J; bases not matched to a gene: 9. The germline V gene has CDR1 LNHDA and CDR2 SQIVND (reference sequence). The CDR3 DNA follows: TGTGCCAGTAGATTTTCCCCGGGACAGGGCACAGATACGCAGTATTTT. Translating gives CASRFSPGQGTDTQYF.

The V call is TRBV6-6, the J call TRBJ1-2; 9 bases fit TRBD1. V lost 7 bases to trimming and J lost 8 bases; unmatched junction nucleotides: 11. Per the germline V gene, CDR1 is MNHNY and CDR2 is SVGAGI (reference sequence). CDR3 length equals 14 residues. This CDR3 is CASTPGQGIRGYTF. The CDR3 DNA reads as TGTGCCAGCACCCCGGGACAGGGCATCCGGGGCTACACCTTC.

The chain combines TRBV11-2 with TRBJ2-1; TRBD1 agrees at 8 bases. Germline assignment: CDR1 SGHAT and CDR2 FQNNGV. With 1 base clipped from V and 7 bases from J, the junction kept 12 bases outside the gene matches. This CDR3 has 17 residues. In nucleotides, the CDR3 is TGTGCCAGCAGCTTAGTTAGGTTGGCAGGGGGCCTGAATGAGCAGTTCTTC. Translating it yields CASSLVRLAGGLNEQFF.

J is TRBJ2-1 and V is TRBV15, with D uncertain. With 1 base removed from V and 5 bases from J, the gap between germline ends came to 6 bases. This CDR3 has 13 amino acids. Germline V gives CDR1 LNHNV, CDR2 YYDKDF (reference sequence). CDR3 loop: CATSRVPDNEQFF. CDR3 sequence (DNA): TGTGCCACCAGCAGAGTACCAGACAATGAGCAGTTCTTC.

The chain uses TRBV28 and TRBJ2-7; D not certain. The germline V gene has CDR1 MDHEN and CDR2 SYDVKM. The CDR3 length is 14 residues. Trimming removed 2 bases from V and 1 base from J, with 9 bases in between. CDR3 loop: CASSLDVRSYEQYF. CDR3 DNA sequence: TGTGCCAGCAGTTTAGACGTCAGGTCCTACGAGCAGTACTTC. The variable domain in full, completed from reference TRBV28 and TRBJ2-7, reads DVKVTQSSRYLVKRTGEKVFLECVQDMDHENMFWYRQDPGLGLRLIYFSYDVKMKEKGDIPEGYSVSREKKERFSLILESASTNQTSMYLCASSLDVRSYEQYFGPGTRLTVT.